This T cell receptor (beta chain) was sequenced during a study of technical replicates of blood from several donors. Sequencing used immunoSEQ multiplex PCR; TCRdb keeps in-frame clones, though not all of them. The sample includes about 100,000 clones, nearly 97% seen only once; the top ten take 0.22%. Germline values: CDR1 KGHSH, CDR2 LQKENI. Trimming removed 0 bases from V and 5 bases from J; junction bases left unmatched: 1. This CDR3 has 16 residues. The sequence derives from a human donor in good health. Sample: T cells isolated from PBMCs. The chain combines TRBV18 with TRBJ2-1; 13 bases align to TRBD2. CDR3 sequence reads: CASSPPGLAGHNEQFF. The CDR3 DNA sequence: TGTGCCAGCTCACCACCGGGACTAGCGGGACACAATGAGCAGTTCTTC.